The 7 T cell receptor beta chains reported below all come from one sample, sequenced in a study of beta chain features in type 1 diabetes. cDNA synthesis used the whole RNA isolate, giving expressed TCRB sequences. The assay was immunoSEQ multiplex PCR, and TCRdb's table has in-frame clones only and misses some. The sample includes 860,000 or so clones, roughly 15% seen only once; the top ten take around 0.02%. The sequenced sample was naive CD4+ T cells from blood. The receptors stem from a woman under 30 in good health.

Only a few counts were recorded for this clone. The chain has TRBV5-1 and TRBJ2-5, with D perhaps matching TRBD1 (6 bases). V lost 3 bases and J lost 2, with 11 bases in between. This CDR3 has 14 amino acids. The germline gives CDR1 SGHRS, CDR2 YFSETQ. CDR3 nucleotides: TGCGCCAGCAGCTACACGACAGGTCAAGAGACCCAGTACTTC. Translating gives CASSYTTGQETQYF.

This clone was picked up a small number of times. The chain carries TRBV7-8 and TRBJ2-3; unclear D gene. The V end lost 1 base, the J end lost 4 bases, and 9 bases lay between the germline ends. The CDR3 runs to 14 residues. Germline values: CDR1 SGHVS, CDR2 FQNEAQ. The CDR3 DNA sequence: TGTGCCAGCAGCTTAGGGGTTAGACCAGATACGCAGTATTTT. The encoded protein is CASSLGVRPDTQYF.

This clone came up a few times. This chain uses TRBV28 with TRBJ1-4, with D unresolved. Trimming removed 6 bases from V and 8 bases from J, with 7 bases in between. Germline CDR1 MDHEN, CDR2 SYDVKM. The CDR3 loop spans 11 amino acids. This CDR3 is CASSVREKLFF. In nucleotides, the CDR3 is TGTGCCAGCAGCGTTAGAGAAAAACTGTTTTTT.

The chain couples TRBV5-4 to TRBJ2-1; 10 bases line up with TRBD1. Germline lookup yields CDR1 SGHNT and CDR2 YYREEE (reference sequence). The CDR3 consists of 17 residues. J was trimmed by 2 bases and V by 0 bases; bases with no gene match: 5. DNA of the CDR3: TGTGCCAGCAGCTTGGCGGGGGGACAGGGGACCTACAATGAGCAGTTCTTC. Protein sequence: CASSLAGGQGTYNEQFF.

The V gene is TRBV27, the J gene TRBJ2-1; 9 bases fit TRBD1. V gave up 5 bases and J gave up 6 bases; unmatched junction bases: 5. The length of the CDR3 is 14 residues. Germline lookup yields CDR1 MNHEY and CDR2 SMNVEV (reference sequence). This chain's CDR3 is CASSHGTGFNEQFF. The DNA of the CDR3 is TGTGCCAGCAGTCACGGGACAGGGTTCAATGAGCAGTTCTTC.

The V gene is TRBV7-9, the J gene TRBJ1-3, with D hard to call. The CDR3 sequence is 16 residues long. Germline CDR1 and CDR2: SEHNR and FQNEAQ (reference sequence). V was trimmed by 5 bases and J by 0 bases, leaving 14 bases between them. The CDR3 sequence: CASSPGIVGSGNTIYF. DNA of the CDR3: TGTGCCAGCAGCCCCGGCATAGTTGGCTCTGGAAACACCATATATTTT.

The table lists this clone with a few counts. The chain combines TRBV2 with TRBJ1-1, with D hard to call. Trimming cost V 4 bases and J 4 bases, with 10 bases left between them. The germline CDR1 and CDR2 sequences are SNHLY and FYNNEI. The CDR3 contains 13 residues. The CDR3 loop is CASSALETTEAFF. CDR3 coding DNA: TGTGCCAGCAGTGCTTTGGAAACCACTGAAGCTTTCTTT.